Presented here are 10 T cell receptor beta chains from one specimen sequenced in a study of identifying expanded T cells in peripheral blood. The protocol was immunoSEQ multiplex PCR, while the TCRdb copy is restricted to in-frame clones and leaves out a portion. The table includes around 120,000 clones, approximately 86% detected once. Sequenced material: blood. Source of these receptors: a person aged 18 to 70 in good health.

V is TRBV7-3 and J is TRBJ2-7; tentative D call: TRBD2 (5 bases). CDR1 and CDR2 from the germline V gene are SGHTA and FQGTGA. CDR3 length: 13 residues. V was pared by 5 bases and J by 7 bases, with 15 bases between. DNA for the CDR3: TGTGCCAGCAGCCCAGGCCCCCCGGGGGAGCAGTACTTC. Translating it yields CASSPGPPGEQYF.

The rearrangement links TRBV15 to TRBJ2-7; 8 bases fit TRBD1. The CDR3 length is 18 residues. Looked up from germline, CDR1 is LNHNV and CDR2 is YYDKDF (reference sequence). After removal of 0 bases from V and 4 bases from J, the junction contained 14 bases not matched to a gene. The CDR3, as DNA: TGTGCCACCAGCAGAGATCTCGACAGGGGCCTTCCGATATACGAGCAGTACTTC. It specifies CATSRDLDRGLPIYEQYF.

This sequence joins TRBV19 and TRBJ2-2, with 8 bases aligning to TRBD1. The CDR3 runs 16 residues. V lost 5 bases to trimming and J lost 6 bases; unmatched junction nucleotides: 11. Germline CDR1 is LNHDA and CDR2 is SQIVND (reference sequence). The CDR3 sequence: CASSSLDRVGSGELFF. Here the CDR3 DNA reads TGTGCCAGTAGTTCCCTGGACAGGGTGGGATCCGGGGAGCTGTTTTTT. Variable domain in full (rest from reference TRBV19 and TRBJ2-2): DGGITQSPKYLFRKEGQNVTLSCEQNLNHDAMYWYRQDPGQGLRLIYYSQIVNDFQKGDIAEGYSVSREKKESFPLTVTSAQKNPTAFYLCASSSLDRVGSGELFFGEGSRLTVL.

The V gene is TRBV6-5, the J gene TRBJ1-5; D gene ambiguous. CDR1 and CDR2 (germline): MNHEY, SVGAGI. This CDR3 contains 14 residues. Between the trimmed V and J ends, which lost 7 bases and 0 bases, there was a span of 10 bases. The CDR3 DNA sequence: TGTGCCAGCACTCTGGTTCTTAGCAATCAGCCCCAGCATTTT. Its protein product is CASTLVLSNQPQHF.

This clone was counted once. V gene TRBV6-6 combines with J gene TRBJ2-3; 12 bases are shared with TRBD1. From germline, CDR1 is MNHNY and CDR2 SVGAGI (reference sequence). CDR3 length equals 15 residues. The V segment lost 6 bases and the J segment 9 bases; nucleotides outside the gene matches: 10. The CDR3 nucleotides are TGTGCCAGCAGCCGGGGGGGACAGGGGGCAGGGACGCAGTATTTT. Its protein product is CASSRGGQGAGTQYF.

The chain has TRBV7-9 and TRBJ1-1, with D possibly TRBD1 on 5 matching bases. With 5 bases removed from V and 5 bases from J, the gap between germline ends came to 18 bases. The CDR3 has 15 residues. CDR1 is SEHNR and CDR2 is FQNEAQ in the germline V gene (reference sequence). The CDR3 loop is CASSPLRAGGTEAFF. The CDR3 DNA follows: TGTGCCAGCAGCCCGCTTCGGGCGGGGGGAACTGAAGCTTTCTTT.

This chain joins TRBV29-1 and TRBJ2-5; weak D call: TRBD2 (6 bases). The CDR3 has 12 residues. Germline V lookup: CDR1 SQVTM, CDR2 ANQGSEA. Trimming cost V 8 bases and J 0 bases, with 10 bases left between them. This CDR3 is CSLAGNQETQYF. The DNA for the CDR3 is TGCAGCCTCGCGGGGAACCAAGAGACCCAGTACTTC. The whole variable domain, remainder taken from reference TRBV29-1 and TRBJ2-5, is SAVISQKPSRDICQRGTSLTIQCQVDSQVTMMFWYRQQPGQSLTLIATANQGSEATYESGFVIDKFPISRPNLTFSTLTVSNMSPEDSSIYLCSLAGNQETQYFGPGTRLLVL.

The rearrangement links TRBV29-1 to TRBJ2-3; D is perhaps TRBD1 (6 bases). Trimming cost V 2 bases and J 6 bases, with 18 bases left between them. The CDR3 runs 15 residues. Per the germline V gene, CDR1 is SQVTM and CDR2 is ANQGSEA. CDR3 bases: TGCAGCGTTGAAACTGGGCACAGGGTGGGTGATACGCAGTATTTT. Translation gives CSVETGHRVGDTQYF.

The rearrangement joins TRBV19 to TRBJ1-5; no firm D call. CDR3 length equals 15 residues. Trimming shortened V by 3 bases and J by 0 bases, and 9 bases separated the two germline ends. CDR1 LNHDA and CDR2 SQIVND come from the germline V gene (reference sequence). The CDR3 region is CASSIRGDSNQPQHF. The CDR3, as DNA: TGTGCCAGTAGTATCCGAGGAGATAGCAATCAGCCCCAGCATTTT. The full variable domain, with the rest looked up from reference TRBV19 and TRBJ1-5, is DGGITQSPKYLFRKEGQNVTLSCEQNLNHDAMYWYRQDPGQGLRLIYYSQIVNDFQKGDIAEGYSVSREKKESFPLTVTSAQKNPTAFYLCASSIRGDSNQPQHFGDGTRLSIL.

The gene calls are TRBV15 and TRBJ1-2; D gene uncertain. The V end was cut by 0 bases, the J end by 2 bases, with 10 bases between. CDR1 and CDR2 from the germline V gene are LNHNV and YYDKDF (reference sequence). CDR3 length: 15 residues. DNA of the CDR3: TGTGCCACCAGCAGAGATCTCGCTGGAAACTATGGCTACACCTTC. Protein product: CATSRDLAGNYGYTF.